This T cell receptor beta chain was recorded in a study of cytomegalovirus exposure and HLA in healthy donors. PCR amplification relied on 60 Vbeta primers (plus 13 Jbeta primers). Method: immunoSEQ multiplex PCR; TCRdb's copy keeps in-frame clones and lacks some. The repertoire includes approximately 300,000 clones, around four fifths of them detected once, and more than 1.5% sits in the top ten. The germline CDR1 and CDR2 sequences are KGHSH and LQKENI. Trimming left V 3 bases short and J 5 bases short, with 17 bases between. The CDR3 has 15 amino acids. Sequenced sample: PBMCs. This chain links TRBV18 with TRBJ2-7, with D maybe TRBD1 (6 bases). The receptor was derived from a woman aged 40 to 49 in good health and CMV-seropositive. This chain's CDR3 is CASSPWQQGTDEQYF. In DNA form, the CDR3 reads TGTGCCAGCTCACCTTGGCAACAGGGAACTGACGAGCAGTACTTC.